The next 10 T cell receptor beta chains were all read from a single sample in a study of blood T cell repertoires in COVID-19. Sequenced by immunoSEQ multiplex PCR; TCRdb stores in-frame clones only, minus some. The sample carries some 80,000 clones, more than 75% recorded once. The sample taken for sequencing was peripheral blood. These receptors all stem from a man at least 80 years old with active or convalescent COVID-19.

Note on this clone: The junction does not match germline at one end; this may be a read error. The J gene is TRBJ1-1, the V gene TRBV6-5, with 8 positions matching TRBD1. Germline CDR1 reads MNHEY; CDR2 reads SVGAGI. The CDR3 consists of 16 residues. CDR3 protein: CASSYSDRAVRAEAFF. CDR3 nucleotides: TGTGCCAGTAGTTACTCGGACAGGGCGGTTCGCGCTGAAGCTTTCTTT.

The gene calls are TRBV19 and TRBJ1-4; D remains ambiguous. The CDR3 runs to 13 residues. With 9 bases removed from V and 5 bases from J, the gap between germline ends came to 13 bases. CDR1 and CDR2 from the germline V gene are LNHDA and SQIVND (reference sequence). CDR3 amino acids: CARSRGKNEKLFF. CDR3 sequence (DNA): TGTGCCAGGTCACGGGGTAAGAATGAAAAACTGTTTTTT.

This chain joins TRBV2 and TRBJ2-1; D might be TRBD2 (6 bases). V was clipped by 4 bases and J by 5 bases, with 12 bases between them. Looked up from germline, CDR1 is SNHLY and CDR2 is FYNNEI. This CDR3 comprises 14 residues. The CDR3 sequence: CASSADSGHNEQFF. CDR3 sequence (DNA): TGTGCCAGCAGTGCCGATAGCGGACACAATGAGCAGTTCTTC.

The chain links TRBV7-2 to TRBJ1-1; D call uncertain. Trimming left V 6 bases short and J 2 bases short, with 4 bases between. From germline, CDR1 is SGHTA and CDR2 FQGNSA. CDR3 length: 11 amino acids. The CDR3 bases are TGTGCCAGCAGTCAAAACACTGAAGCTTTCTTT. Its translation is CASSQNTEAFF.

This clone is a singleton in its sample. The rearrangement uses TRBV2 and TRBJ1-6; TRBD1 matches at 7 bases. Germline values: CDR1 SNHLY, CDR2 FYNNEI. This CDR3 spans 15 amino acids. V was pared by 4 bases and J by 7 bases, with 7 bases of the junction left unmatched. The CDR3 nucleotides read TGTGCCAGCAGTGCGGACAGGACAGAAAATTCACCCCTCCACTTT. Amino acid sequence: CASSADRTENSPLHF. Based on the CDR3 plus reference TRBV2 and TRBJ1-6, the full variable domain is EPEVTQTPSHQVTQMGQEVILRCVPISNHLYFYWYRQILGQKVEFLVSFYNNEISEKSEIFDDQFSVERPDGSNFTLKIRSTKLEDSAMYFCASSADRTENSPLHFGNGTRLTVT.

The chain has TRBV6-2 or TRBV6-3 and TRBJ2-6; TRBD2 aligns across 7 bases. Germline trimming cut 6 bases from V and 2 bases from J; bases unmatched to any gene: 10. Germline CDR1 reads MNHEY; CDR2 reads SVGEGT. The CDR3 is made up of 17 amino acids. CDR3 sequence: CASSQPGLTTGANVLTF. The CDR3 DNA reads as TGTGCCAGCAGCCAACCGGGACTAACCACTGGGGCCAACGTCCTGACTTTC.

The chain combines TRBV19 with TRBJ1-1; TRBD1 matches 7 bases. Unmatched junction bases numbered 9, after V lost 9 bases and J lost 5 bases. CDR3 length equals 13 residues. Germline assignment: CDR1 LNHDA and CDR2 SQIVND (reference sequence). DNA for the CDR3: TGTGCCAGCTCGGAGGGGGCGAGAACTGAAGCTTTCTTT. It is translated as CASSEGARTEAFF.

The CDR3 DNA reads TGTGCCACCCCAACTTCGGCTAGTCCGTCAGATACGCAGTATTTT. Encoded protein: CATPTSASPSDTQYF. The chain has TRBV15 and TRBJ2-3; D is undetermined. Germline lookup yields CDR1 LNHNV and CDR2 YYDKDF (reference sequence). CDR3 length: 15 residues. V dropped 8 bases and J dropped 4 bases, with 19 bases sitting between them.

V is TRBV2 and J is TRBJ2-3; 7 nucleotides line up with TRBD1. The CDR3 length is 14 residues. Germline V lookup: CDR1 SNHLY, CDR2 FYNNEI. The trim removed 5 bases at V and 5 bases at J, leaving 7 bases unmatched. The CDR3 nucleotides read TGTGCCAGCAGTCTACAGGGGCTTGGAGATACGCAGTATTTT. As protein: CASSLQGLGDTQYF.

The rearrangement uses TRBV7-6 and TRBJ2-5; TRBD2 agrees at 10 bases. Germline V gene data show CDR1 as SGHVS and CDR2 as FNYEAQ. This CDR3 has 14 residues. V lost 5 bases, J lost 4 bases, and 4 bases stayed unmatched. CDR3 residues: CASSPAGGRETQYF. Here the CDR3 DNA reads TGTGCCAGCAGCCCAGCGGGGGGGCGAGAGACCCAGTACTTC.